The clone carrying this TCR beta chain was seen a single time. These data come from a study of T cell responses to AZD1222 COVID-19 vaccine. The germline CDR1 and CDR2 sequences are MNHEY and SVGAGI. V was pared by 1 base and J by 1 base, with 10 bases between. The CDR3 sequence is 15 residues long. The assay was immunoSEQ multiplex PCR, and TCRdb's table has in-frame clones only and misses some. Found here are 120,000 or so clones, about 88% of them singletons; the top ten hold under 35%. The source was peripheral blood, collected on day 0 of AZD1222 vaccination. The gene calls are TRBV6-5 and TRBJ1-1; D gene ambiguous. The TCR sequence derives from an adult in good health. CDR3 DNA sequence: TGTGCCAGCAGTTACTACAGCATCTCGAACACTGAAGCTTTCTTT. Translation gives CASSYYSISNTEAFF.